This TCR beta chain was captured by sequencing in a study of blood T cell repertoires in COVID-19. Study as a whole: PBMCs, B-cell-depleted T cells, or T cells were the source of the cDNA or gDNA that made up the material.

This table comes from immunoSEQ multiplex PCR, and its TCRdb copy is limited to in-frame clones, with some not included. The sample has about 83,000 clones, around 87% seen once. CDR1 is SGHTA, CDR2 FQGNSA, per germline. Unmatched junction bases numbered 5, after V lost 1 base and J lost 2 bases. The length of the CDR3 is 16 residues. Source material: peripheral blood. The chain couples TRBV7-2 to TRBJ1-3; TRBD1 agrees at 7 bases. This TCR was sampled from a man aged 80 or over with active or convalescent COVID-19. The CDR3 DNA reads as TGTGCCAGCAGCTTAGTTGGAGGGGGCGCTGGAAACACCATATATTTT. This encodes CASSLVGGGAGNTIYF.